These 18 T cell receptor beta chains share one sample of origin, sequenced in a study of blood T cell repertoires in COVID-19. Sequencing was performed with immunoSEQ multiplex PCR; in TCRdb, only in-frame clones are kept and a portion is missing. The sample yields 180,000 or so clones, about 88% seen once. Source material: peripheral blood. The receptors were sampled from a woman aged 30 to 39 with active or convalescent COVID-19.

This clone was picked up one time. V gene TRBV3-1 (or the pseudogene TRBV3-2) combines with J gene TRBJ1-1; 9 bases fit TRBD1. CDR1 is LGHDT and CDR2 is YNNKEL in the germline V gene (reference sequence). CDR3 length: 13 residues. After removal of 8 bases from V and 5 bases from J, the junction contained 6 bases not matched to a gene. CDR3 DNA: TGTGCCAGCCTTTTACAGGGGGCGACTGAAGCTTTCTTT. Translating it yields CASLLQGATEAFF.

The V and J genes are TRBV9 and TRBJ2-1; 7 nucleotides agree with TRBD1. The junction had 12 bases not matched to a gene; V was cut back by 0 bases and J by 9 bases. This CDR3 is 16 amino acids long. Germline V CDR1 and CDR2: SGDLS, YYNGEE. The CDR3 coding sequence is TGTGCCAGCAGCGTAGGGACAGGCTGGACCTGGGGTGAGCAGTTCTTC. Its translation: CASSVGTGWTWGEQFF.

J is TRBJ2-3 and V is TRBV6-5, with TRBD2 as a possible D gene (5 bases). V was clipped by 6 bases and J by 1 base, with 11 bases between them. There are 14 residues in the CDR3. Per germline, CDR1 MNHEY and CDR2 SVGAGI. In DNA, the CDR3 is TGTGCCAGCAGGGACTTAGTCGGCACAGATACGCAGTATTTT. This encodes CASRDLVGTDTQYF.

The chain employs TRBV6-2 or TRBV6-3 and TRBJ1-1; no definite D call. Germline V CDR1 and CDR2: MNHEY, SVGEGT. V dropped 0 bases and J dropped 3 bases, with 5 bases sitting between them. CDR3 length: 13 amino acids. Here the CDR3 reads CASSYSSDTEAFF. CDR3 nucleotides: TGTGCCAGCAGTTACTCTTCGGACACTGAAGCTTTCTTT.

This chain links TRBV7-2 with TRBJ2-3; D possibly corresponds to TRBD2 (6 bases). Per germline, CDR1 SGHTA and CDR2 FQGNSA. The V gene lost 4 bases and the J gene lost 3 bases, with 14 bases spanning the gap. CDR3 length: 15 residues. As DNA, the CDR3 is TGTGCCAGCAGCTCGACTAGAACTACAACAGATACGCAGTATTTT. It translates to CASSSTRTTTDTQYF.

The chain is built from TRBV6-5 and TRBJ1-4; possible D gene TRBD1, 6 bases. The CDR3 totals 14 residues. Between the trimmed V and J ends, which lost 5 bases and 8 bases, there was a span of 15 bases. Germline V gives CDR1 MNHEY, CDR2 SVGAGI. CDR3 bases: TGTGCCAGCAGTACAGGGTTAGGGGTGGAAAAACTGTTTTTT. Its translation is CASSTGLGVEKLFF.

The chain couples TRBV5-1 to TRBJ2-7; 10 bases are a match to TRBD2. V gave up 3 bases and J gave up 0 bases; unmatched junction bases: 12. Germline CDR1 reads SGHRS; CDR2 reads YFSETQ. The CDR3 length is 18 residues. This CDR3 is CASSWASTSGPNSYEQYF. CDR3 DNA: TGCGCCAGCAGCTGGGCCTCGACTAGCGGGCCCAACTCCTACGAGCAGTACTTC.

The V call is TRBV2, the J call TRBJ1-2; 7 positions agree with TRBD1. V shed 3 bases and J 1 base; nucleotides not matched to a gene: 2. Germline V gives CDR1 SNHLY, CDR2 FYNNEI. CDR3 length equals 14 residues. The CDR3 loop is CASSESGGNYGYTF. As DNA, the CDR3 is TGTGCCAGCAGTGAGTCAGGGGGTAACTATGGCTACACCTTC.

The V gene is TRBV3-1 (or the pseudogene TRBV3-2), the J gene TRBJ2-7, with 15 nucleotides matching TRBD2. Germline trimming cut 4 bases from V and 0 bases from J; bases unmatched to any gene: 10. CDR3 length: 19 residues. The V gene's germline CDR1 is LGHDT and CDR2 YNNKEL (reference sequence). CDR3 bases: TGTGCCAGCAGCCCGACAAGGACTAGCGGGAGGGGATCCTCCTACGAGCAGTACTTC. Its protein product is CASSPTRTSGRGSSYEQYF.

V is TRBV10-2 and J is TRBJ2-7; 9 bases fit TRBD1. This CDR3 contains 16 residues. V lost 5 bases and J lost 4; bases outside the gene matches: 12. Per germline, CDR1 WSHSY and CDR2 SAAADI. This CDR3 is CASSLGTGPQRYEQYF. Here the CDR3 DNA reads TGCGCCAGCAGTCTCGGGACAGGGCCACAGCGGTACGAGCAGTACTTC.

V and J are TRBV6-1 and TRBJ2-2; 12 bases line up with TRBD1. V lost 4 bases and J lost 4; bases outside the gene matches: 16. The CDR3 loop spans 20 amino acids. The germline CDR1 and CDR2 sequences are MNHNS and SASEGT. CDR3 nucleotide sequence: TGTGCCAGCAGTGTATTACCGGGACAGGGGGCTGGGAAAGGCACCGGGGAGCTGTTTTTT. Protein: CASSVLPGQGAGKGTGELFF.

This chain connects TRBV29-1 to TRBJ1-2; D gene ambiguous. CDR3 length: 11 amino acids. The germline V gene encodes CDR1 SQVTM and CDR2 ANQGSEA. Trimming left V 5 bases short and J 7 bases short, with 11 bases between. The CDR3 reads CSVRTTGGYTF. In nucleotides, the CDR3 is TGCAGCGTTCGTACGACGGGTGGCTACACCTTC.

The CDR3 here is CASSLSGSTDTQYF. The CDR3 DNA reads TGCGCCAGCAGCCTCAGCGGGAGCACAGATACGCAGTATTTT. The chain employs TRBV5-1 and TRBJ2-3; D is possibly TRBD2 (6 bases). The germline CDR1 and CDR2 sequences are SGHRS and YFSETQ. This CDR3 is 14 amino acids long. Trimming took 4 bases from V and 0 from J, leaving 9 bases between them.

This rearrangement joins TRBV2 to TRBJ2-7; D is possibly TRBD2 (6 bases). Per the germline V gene, CDR1 is SNHLY and CDR2 is FYNNEI. V lost 6 bases and J 3 bases, leaving 6 bases between the germline ends. This CDR3 contains 11 residues. CDR3 loop: CASRGGYEQYF. CDR3 nucleotides: TGTGCCAGCAGGGGGGGCTACGAGCAGTACTTC. Drawing the rest from reference TRBV2 and TRBJ2-7, the complete variable domain is EPEVTQTPSHQVTQMGQEVILRCVPISNHLYFYWYRQILGQKVEFLVSFYNNEISEKSEIFDDQFSVERPDGSNFTLKIRSTKLEDSAMYFCASRGGYEQYFGPGTRLTVT.

The table lists this clone with many counts. The CDR3 DNA reads TGTGCCAGCTCCAACCTGGGGACAGCTTTGAACACTGAAGCTTTCTTT. This encodes CASSNLGTALNTEAFF. The chain has TRBV18 and TRBJ1-1, with 7 bases matching TRBD1. This CDR3 is built from 16 residues. CDR1 is KGHSH and CDR2 is LQKENI in the germline V gene. J gave up 0 bases and V 6 bases, and 10 bases lay outside the gene matches.

V usage is TRBV6-6 and J usage is TRBJ1-5; TRBD1 matches 8 bases. Germline trimming cut 5 bases from V and 6 bases from J; bases unmatched to any gene: 9. The CDR3 is made up of 15 amino acids. From germline, CDR1 is MNHNY and CDR2 SVGAGI (reference sequence). This CDR3 is CASSPGQGIGQPQHF. The CDR3 nucleotides read TGTGCCAGCAGTCCCGGACAGGGTATAGGTCAGCCCCAGCATTTT.

The V call is TRBV27, the J call TRBJ1-4, with unresolved D. V was cut by 5 bases and J by 4 bases, with 2 bases left in between. The CDR3 loop spans 11 amino acids. CDR1 is MNHEY, CDR2 SMNVEV, per germline (reference sequence). The CDR3 loop reads CASSHNEKLFF. The CDR3, as DNA: TGTGCCAGCAGTCATAATGAAAAACTGTTTTTT.

The V gene is TRBV5-5, the J gene TRBJ2-1; 7 nucleotides line up with TRBD2. This CDR3 spans 17 amino acids. CDR1 is SGHKS, CDR2 YYEKEE, per germline (reference sequence). Trimming cost V 2 bases and J 4 bases; bases outside gene matches: 12. This CDR3 is CASSFSPVTSRYNEQFF. The DNA for the CDR3 is TGTGCCAGCAGCTTTTCTCCGGTGACTAGCCGATACAATGAGCAGTTCTTC.